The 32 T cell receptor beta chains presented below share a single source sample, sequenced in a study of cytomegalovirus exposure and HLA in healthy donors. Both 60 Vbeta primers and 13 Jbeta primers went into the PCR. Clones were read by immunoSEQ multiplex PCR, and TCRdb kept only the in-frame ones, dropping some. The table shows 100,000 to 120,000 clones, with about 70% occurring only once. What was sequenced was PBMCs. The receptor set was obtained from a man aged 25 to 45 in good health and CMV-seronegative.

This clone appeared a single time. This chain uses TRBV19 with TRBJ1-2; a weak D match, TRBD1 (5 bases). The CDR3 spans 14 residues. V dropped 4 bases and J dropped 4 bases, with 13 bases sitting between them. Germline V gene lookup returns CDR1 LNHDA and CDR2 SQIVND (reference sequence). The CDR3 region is CASSTPTESYGYTF. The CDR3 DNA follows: TGTGCCAGTAGTACCCCGACAGAATCCTATGGCTACACCTTC. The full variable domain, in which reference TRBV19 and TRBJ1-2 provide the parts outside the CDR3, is DGGITQSPKYLFRKEGQNVTLSCEQNLNHDAMYWYRQDPGQGLRLIYYSQIVNDFQKGDIAEGYSVSREKKESFPLTVTSAQKNPTAFYLCASSTPTESYGYTFGSGTRLTVV.

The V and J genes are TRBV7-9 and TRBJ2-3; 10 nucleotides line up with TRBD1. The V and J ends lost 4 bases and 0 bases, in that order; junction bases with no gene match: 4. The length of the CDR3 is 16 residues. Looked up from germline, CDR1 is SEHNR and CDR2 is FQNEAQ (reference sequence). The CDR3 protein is CASSSRTGGSTDTQYF. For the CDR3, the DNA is TGTGCCAGCAGCTCCCGGACAGGGGGTAGCACAGATACGCAGTATTTT.

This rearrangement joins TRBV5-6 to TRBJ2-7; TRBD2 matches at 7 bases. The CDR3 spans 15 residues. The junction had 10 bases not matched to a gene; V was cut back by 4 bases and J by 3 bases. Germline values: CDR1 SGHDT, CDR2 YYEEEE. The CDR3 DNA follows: TGTGCCAGCAGCGATGGACTAGAGGGATTCTACGAGCAGTACTTC. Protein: CASSDGLEGFYEQYF.

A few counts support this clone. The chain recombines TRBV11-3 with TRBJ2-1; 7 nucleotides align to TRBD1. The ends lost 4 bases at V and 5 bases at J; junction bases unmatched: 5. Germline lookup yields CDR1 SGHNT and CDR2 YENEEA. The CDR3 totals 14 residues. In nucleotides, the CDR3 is TGTGCCAGCAGCTCAATCACAGGGGACAATGAGCAGTTCTTC. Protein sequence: CASSSITGDNEQFF.

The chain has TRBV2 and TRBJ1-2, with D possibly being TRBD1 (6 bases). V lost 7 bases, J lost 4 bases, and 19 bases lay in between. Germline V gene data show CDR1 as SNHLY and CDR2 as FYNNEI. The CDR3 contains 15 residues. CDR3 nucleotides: TGTGCCAGCACCACGGGACAAGGCAGCTTCTATGGCTACACCTTC. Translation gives CASTTGQGSFYGYTF.

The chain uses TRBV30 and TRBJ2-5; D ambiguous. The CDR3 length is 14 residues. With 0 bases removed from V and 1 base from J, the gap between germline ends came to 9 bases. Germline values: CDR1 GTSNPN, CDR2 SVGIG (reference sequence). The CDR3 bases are TGTGCCTGGAGTGTAGCCGGGTTCCAAGAGACCCAGTACTTC. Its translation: CAWSVAGFQETQYF.

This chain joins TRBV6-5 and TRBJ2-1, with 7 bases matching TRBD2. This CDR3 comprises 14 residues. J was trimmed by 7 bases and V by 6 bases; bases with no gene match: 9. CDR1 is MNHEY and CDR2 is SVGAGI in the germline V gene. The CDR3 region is CASRGLGEGNEQFF. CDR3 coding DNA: TGTGCCAGCAGAGGACTAGGAGAGGGAAATGAGCAGTTCTTC.

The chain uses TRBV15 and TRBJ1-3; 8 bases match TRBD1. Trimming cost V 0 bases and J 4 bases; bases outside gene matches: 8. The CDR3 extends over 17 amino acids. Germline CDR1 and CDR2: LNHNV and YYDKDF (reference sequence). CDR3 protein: CATSRDRGQGLGNTIYF. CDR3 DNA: TGTGCCACCAGCAGAGATCGCGGACAGGGCTTAGGAAACACCATATATTTT.

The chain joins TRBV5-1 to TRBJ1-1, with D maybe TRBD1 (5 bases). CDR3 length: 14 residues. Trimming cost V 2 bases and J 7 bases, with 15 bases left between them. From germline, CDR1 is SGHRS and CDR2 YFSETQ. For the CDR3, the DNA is TGCGCCAGCAGCTTTGCCCAGGGATCCGTTGAAGCTTTCTTT. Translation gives CASSFAQGSVEAFF.

As DNA, the CDR3 is TGTGCCAGTAGTCCCGGGACTAGCGGGAGTTACGAGCAGTACTTC. Translation gives CASSPGTSGSYEQYF. This sequence joins TRBV19 and TRBJ2-7; 14 bases are a match to TRBD2. Losses at the gene ends were 5 bases for V and 4 bases for J; bases not matched to a gene: 4. The CDR3 length is 15 residues. The germline gives CDR1 LNHDA, CDR2 SQIVND (reference sequence).

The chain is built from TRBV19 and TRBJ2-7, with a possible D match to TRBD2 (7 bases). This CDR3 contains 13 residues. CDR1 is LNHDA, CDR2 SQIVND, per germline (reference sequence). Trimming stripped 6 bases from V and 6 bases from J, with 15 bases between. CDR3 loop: CASSFRGAPEQYF. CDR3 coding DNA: TGTGCCAGTAGCTTCCGGGGGGCTCCCGAGCAGTACTTC.

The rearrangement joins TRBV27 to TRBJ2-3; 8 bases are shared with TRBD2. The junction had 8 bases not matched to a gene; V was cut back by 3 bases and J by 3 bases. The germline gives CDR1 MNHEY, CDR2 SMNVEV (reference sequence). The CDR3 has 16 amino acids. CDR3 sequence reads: CASSFIGTRGTDTQYF. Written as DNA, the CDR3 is TGTGCCAGCAGTTTCATCGGGACTAGGGGTACAGATACGCAGTATTTT.

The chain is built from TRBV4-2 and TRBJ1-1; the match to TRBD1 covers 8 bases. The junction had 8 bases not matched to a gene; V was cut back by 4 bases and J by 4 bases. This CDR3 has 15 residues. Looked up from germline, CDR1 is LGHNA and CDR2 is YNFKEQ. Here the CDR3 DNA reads TGTGCCAGCAGCCTACGACAGGGGCCGGGCACTGAAGCTTTCTTT. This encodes CASSLRQGPGTEAFF.

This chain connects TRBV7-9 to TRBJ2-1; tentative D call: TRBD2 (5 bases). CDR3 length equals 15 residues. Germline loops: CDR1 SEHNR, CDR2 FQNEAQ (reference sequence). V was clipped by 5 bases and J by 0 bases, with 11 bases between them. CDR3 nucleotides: TGTGCCAGCAGCCCCGACACTAGCTCCTACAATGAGCAGTTCTTC. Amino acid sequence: CASSPDTSSYNEQFF.

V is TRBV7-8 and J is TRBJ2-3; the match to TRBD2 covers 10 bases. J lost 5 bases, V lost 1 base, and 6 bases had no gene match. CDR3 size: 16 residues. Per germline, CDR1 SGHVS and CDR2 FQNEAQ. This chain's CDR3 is CASSLGVAGGIDTQYF. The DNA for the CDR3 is TGTGCCAGCAGCTTAGGGGTAGCGGGAGGAATAGATACGCAGTATTTT.

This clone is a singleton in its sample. CDR3 protein: CASSETGGPFSTYEQYF. The DNA for the CDR3 is TGTGCCAGCAGCGAGACGGGAGGGCCTTTCTCTACCTACGAGCAGTACTTC. The chain uses TRBV14 and TRBJ2-7, with 8 bases aligning to TRBD2. In germline, CDR1 is SGHDN, CDR2 FVKESK. Losses at the gene ends were 5 bases for V and 2 bases for J; bases not matched to a gene: 14. The CDR3 consists of 17 residues.

The CDR3 loop is CASSLGLGPLDTQYF. CDR3 DNA sequence: TGTGCCAGCAGCTTGGGACTAGGCCCTTTAGATACGCAGTATTTT. The chain links TRBV11-2 to TRBJ2-3; TRBD2 matches 8 bases. With 3 bases clipped from V and 5 bases from J, the junction kept 7 bases outside the gene matches. Germline V gene data show CDR1 as SGHAT and CDR2 as FQNNGV. CDR3 length equals 15 residues.

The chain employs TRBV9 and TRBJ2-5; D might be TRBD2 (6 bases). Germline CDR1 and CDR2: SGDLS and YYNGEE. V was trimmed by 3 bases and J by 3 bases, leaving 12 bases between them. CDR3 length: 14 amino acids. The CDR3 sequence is CASSAGTGKETQYF. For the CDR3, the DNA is TGTGCCAGCAGCGCTGGGACTGGGAAAGAGACCCAGTACTTC.

The CDR3 reads CAWSNWGVPTDTQYF. CDR3 nucleotides: TGTGCCTGGAGTAATTGGGGGGTTCCCACAGATACGCAGTATTTT. The rearrangement links TRBV30 to TRBJ2-3, with D possibly matching TRBD2 (6 bases). The ends were cut back, 2 bases at V and 2 bases at J, with 14 bases in the middle. The CDR3 is 15 amino acids. The germline CDR1 and CDR2 sequences are GTSNPN and SVGIG (reference sequence). The whole variable domain, remainder taken from reference TRBV30 and TRBJ2-3, is SQTIHQWPATLVQPVGSPLSLECTVEGTSNPNLYWYRQAAGRGLQLLFYSVGIGQISSEVPQNLSASRPQDRQFILSSKKLLLSDSGFYLCAWSNWGVPTDTQYFGPGTRLTVL.

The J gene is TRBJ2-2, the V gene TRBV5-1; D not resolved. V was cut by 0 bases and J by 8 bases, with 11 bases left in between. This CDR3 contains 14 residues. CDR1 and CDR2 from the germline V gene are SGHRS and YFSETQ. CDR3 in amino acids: CASSLVTSAGELFF. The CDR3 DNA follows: TGCGCCAGCAGCTTGGTAACGTCAGCGGGGGAGCTGTTTTTT.

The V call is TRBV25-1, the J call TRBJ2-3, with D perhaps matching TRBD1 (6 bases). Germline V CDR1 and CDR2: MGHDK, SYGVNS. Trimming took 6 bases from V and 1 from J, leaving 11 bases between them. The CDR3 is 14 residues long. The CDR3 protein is CASRGQFGTDTQYF. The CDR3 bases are TGTGCCAGCAGAGGACAGTTCGGCACAGATACGCAGTATTTT.

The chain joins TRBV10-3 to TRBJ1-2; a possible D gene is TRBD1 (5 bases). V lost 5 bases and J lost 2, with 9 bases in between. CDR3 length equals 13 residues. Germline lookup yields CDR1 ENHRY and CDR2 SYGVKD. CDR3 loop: CAISTDRNYGYTF. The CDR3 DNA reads TGTGCCATCAGTACCGACAGAAACTATGGCTACACCTTC.

CDR3 protein: CASSRDSSYEQYF. The CDR3, as DNA: TGTGCCAGCAGTCGGGACAGCTCCTACGAGCAGTACTTC. The V gene is TRBV7-3, the J gene TRBJ2-7; 7 bases fit TRBD1. Trimming at V came to 6 bases and at J to 0 bases, leaving 2 bases not matched to a gene. Per germline, CDR1 SGHTA and CDR2 FQGTGA. The CDR3 consists of 13 residues.

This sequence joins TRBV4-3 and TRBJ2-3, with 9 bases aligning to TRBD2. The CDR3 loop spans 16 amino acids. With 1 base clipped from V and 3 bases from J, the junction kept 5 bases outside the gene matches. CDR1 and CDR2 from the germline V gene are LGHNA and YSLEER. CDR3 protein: CASSQVAGGVTDTQYF. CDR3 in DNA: TGCGCCAGCAGCCAAGTCGCGGGAGGGGTGACAGATACGCAGTATTTT.

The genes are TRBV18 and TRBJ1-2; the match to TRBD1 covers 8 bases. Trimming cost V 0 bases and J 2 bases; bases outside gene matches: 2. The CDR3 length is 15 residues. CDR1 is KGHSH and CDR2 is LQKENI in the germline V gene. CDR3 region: CASSPPTGGNYGYTF. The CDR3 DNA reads TGTGCCAGCTCACCACCAACAGGGGGAAACTATGGCTACACCTTC.

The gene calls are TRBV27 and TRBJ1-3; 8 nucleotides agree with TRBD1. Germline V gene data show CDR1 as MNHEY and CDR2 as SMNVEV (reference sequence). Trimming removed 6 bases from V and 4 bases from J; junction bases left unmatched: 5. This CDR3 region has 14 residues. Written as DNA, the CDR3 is TGTGCCAGCAGGCCCAGGGGGCTGGGAAACACCATATATTTT. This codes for CASRPRGLGNTIYF.

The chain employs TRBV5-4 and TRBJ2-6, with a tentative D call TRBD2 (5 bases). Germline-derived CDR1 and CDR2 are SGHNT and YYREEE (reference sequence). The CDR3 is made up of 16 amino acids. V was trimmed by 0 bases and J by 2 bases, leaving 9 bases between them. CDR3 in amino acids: CASSLVGGTGANVLTF. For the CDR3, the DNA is TGTGCCAGCAGCTTGGTTGGAGGTACTGGGGCCAACGTCCTGACTTTC.

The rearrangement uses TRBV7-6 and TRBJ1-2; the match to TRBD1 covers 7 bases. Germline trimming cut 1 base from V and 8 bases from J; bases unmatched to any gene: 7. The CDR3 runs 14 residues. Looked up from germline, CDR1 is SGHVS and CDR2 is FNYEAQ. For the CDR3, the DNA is TGTGCCAGCAGCTTAGGAAGGGGGCAGGGAGGCTACACCTTC. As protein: CASSLGRGQGGYTF.

The CDR3 bases are TGTGCCAGCAGTGCAGGGAGGGCTAATGAAAAACTGTTTTTT. Encoded protein: CASSAGRANEKLFF. The chain joins TRBV28 to TRBJ1-4, with D possibly being TRBD1 (5 bases). The ends were cut back, 5 bases at V and 3 bases at J, with 10 bases in the middle. Germline-derived CDR1 and CDR2 are MDHEN and SYDVKM. The CDR3 spans 14 residues.

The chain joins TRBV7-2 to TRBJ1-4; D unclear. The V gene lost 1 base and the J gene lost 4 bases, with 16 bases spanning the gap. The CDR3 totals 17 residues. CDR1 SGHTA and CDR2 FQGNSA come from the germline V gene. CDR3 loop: CASSLVPSGSYNEKLFF. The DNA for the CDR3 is TGTGCCAGCAGCTTAGTCCCATCGGGATCTTATAATGAAAAACTGTTTTTT.

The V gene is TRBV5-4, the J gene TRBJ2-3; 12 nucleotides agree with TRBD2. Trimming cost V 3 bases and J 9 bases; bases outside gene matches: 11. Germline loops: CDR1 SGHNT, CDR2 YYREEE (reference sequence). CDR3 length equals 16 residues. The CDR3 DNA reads TGTGCCAGCAGCTCGGTCCAGACTAGCGGGAGAGGCACGCAGTATTTT. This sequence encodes CASSSVQTSGRGTQYF.

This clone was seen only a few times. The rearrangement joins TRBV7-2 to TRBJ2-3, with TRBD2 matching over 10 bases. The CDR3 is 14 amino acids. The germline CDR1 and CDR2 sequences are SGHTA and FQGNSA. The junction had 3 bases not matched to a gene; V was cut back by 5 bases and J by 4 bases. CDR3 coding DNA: TGTGCCAGCAGCCAAGCGGGAGGGCCAGATACGCAGTATTTT. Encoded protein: CASSQAGGPDTQYF.